One and the same sample provided the 8 T cell receptor beta chains below, sequenced in a study of lung T cells in sarcoidosis with Löfgren's syndrome. TCRdb ran MiXCR on the reads and lists one entry per CDR3 protein. The table lists about 9,400 distinct CDR3 sequences, 20% of them singletons. The sequenced material came from CD4+ T cells from bronchoalveolar lavage. The receptors derive from a human donor with sarcoidosis (Löfgren's syndrome or another form), or a control subject (not recorded which).

This clonotype was counted ten times or more. V is TRBV20-1 and J is TRBJ1-1; D is undetermined. The V end lost 3 bases, the J end lost 6 bases, and 23 bases lay between the germline ends. Germline V gene lookup returns CDR1 DFQATT and CDR2 SNEGSKA (reference sequence). This CDR3 contains 16 residues. CDR3 in amino acids: CSASSGEMIRVAEAFF. CDR3 coding DNA: TGCAGTGCTAGCTCCGGGGAAATGATTAGGGTGGCTGAAGCTTTCTTT.

In its sample, this clonotype was seen once. The chain is built from TRBV7-3 and TRBJ2-7; 7 bases agree with TRBD1. J gave up 6 bases and V 1 base, and 6 bases lay outside the gene matches. The length of the CDR3 is 14 residues. Per the germline V gene, CDR1 is SGHTA and CDR2 is FQGTGA. CDR3 loop: CASSLKTGPCEQYF. CDR3 nucleotide sequence: TGTGCCAGCAGCTTAAAGACAGGGCCCTGCGAGCAGTACTTC.

With regard to this clonotype: A clone one base away is much larger, so this may be a read error. The genes are TRBV20-1 and TRBJ1-1; 9 bases are shared with TRBD1. The CDR3 covers 13 residues. The germline V gene encodes CDR1 DFQATT and CDR2 SNEGSKA (reference sequence). In DNA, the CDR3 is TGCAGTGCTGGGACAGGGCTTGACACTGAAGCTTCCTTT. Translating it yields CSAGTGLDTEASF.

This clonotype was counted ten times or more. CDR3 amino acids: CASSKRDQRNTGELFF. The CDR3 DNA reads as TGTGCCAGCAGTAAAAGGGACCAGAGAAACACCGGGGAGCTGTTTTTT. The V call is TRBV6-1, the J call TRBJ2-2; the D call may be TRBD1 or TRBD2 (5 bases each). Trimming took off 5 bases at V and 2 bases at J, with 15 bases between the two ends. The CDR3 totals 16 residues. Germline CDR1 is MNHNS and CDR2 is SASEGT.

This clonotype was observed many times. The rearrangement links TRBV12-3 or TRBV12-4 to TRBJ2-6; D is ambiguous. The CDR3 loop spans 14 amino acids. Trimming took off 6 bases at V and 3 bases at J, with 9 bases between the two ends. Here the CDR3 reads CASSRVGGANVLTF. The DNA of the CDR3 is TGTGCCAGCAGCCGAGTTGGTGGGGCCAACGTCCTGACTTTC.

In this sample, this clonotype turned up many times. V usage is TRBV7-9 and J usage is TRBJ2-7, with TRBD1 matching over 7 bases. Germline assignment: CDR1 SEHNR and CDR2 FQNEAQ (reference sequence). V shed 7 bases and J 5 bases; nucleotides not matched to a gene: 11. The CDR3 length is 14 residues. In DNA, the CDR3 is TGTGCCAGCACCTCGGGACAGTCTATGCACGAGCAGTACTTC. This gives the protein CASTSGQSMHEQYF.

This clonotype occurred many times. V is TRBV6-1 and J is TRBJ2-7; 7 nucleotides match TRBD1. Germline CDR1 and CDR2: MNHNS and SASEGT. The CDR3 runs to 13 residues. The J segment lost 2 bases and the V segment lost 7 bases, leaving 5 bases of the junction unmatched. CDR3 sequence reads: CASTQQGTYEQYF. The CDR3 coding sequence is TGTGCCAGCACCCAACAGGGGACCTACGAGCAGTACTTC.

This clonotype turned up a few times. The rearrangement joins TRBV5-4 to TRBJ2-7; 8 bases agree with TRBD1. This CDR3 spans 16 amino acids. CDR1 is SGHNT, CDR2 YYREEE, per germline (reference sequence). V shed 0 bases, J shed 0 bases, and the junction held 5 bases outside the gene matches. In nucleotides, the CDR3 is TGTGCCAGCAGCTTGGGGGACAGGCGATCCTCCTACGAGCAGTACTTC. Its translation: CASSLGDRRSSYEQYF. The full variable domain, with the rest looked up from reference TRBV5-4 and TRBJ2-7, is ETGVTQSPTHLIKTRGQQVTLRCSSQSGHNTVSWYQQALGQGPQFIFQYYREEENGRGNFPPRFSGLQFPNYSSELNVNALELDDSALYLCASSLGDRRSSYEQYFGPGTRLTVT.